This T cell receptor beta chain was identified during a study of T-cell reconstitution after alpha-beta-depleted transplantation in children. This CDR3 has 13 amino acids. V was trimmed by 3 bases and J by 10 bases, leaving 10 bases between them. Germline V gene sequence: CDR1 SEHNR, CDR2 FQNEAQ (reference sequence). The authors prepared the TCRbeta library with unique molecular identifiers. From the PCR reads, TCRdb called clonotypes with MiXCR, one entry per CDR3 protein. The profile shows 800,000 to 1,000,000 distinct CDR3 sequences, about 31% of them singletons. This chain links TRBV7-9 with TRBJ1-6, with a weak D call TRBD1 (5 bases). The material sequenced was PBMCs, mostly from graft donor cells, taken 360 days after TCRalphabeta/CD19-depleted stem cell transplant. The receptor's source is a boy under two years old who had a stem cell transplant for SCID, so the T cells may come from the graft donor. The CDR3: CASSLVGTSPLHF. As DNA, the CDR3 is TGTGCCAGCAGCTTGGTCGGGACCTCACCCCTCCACTTT.